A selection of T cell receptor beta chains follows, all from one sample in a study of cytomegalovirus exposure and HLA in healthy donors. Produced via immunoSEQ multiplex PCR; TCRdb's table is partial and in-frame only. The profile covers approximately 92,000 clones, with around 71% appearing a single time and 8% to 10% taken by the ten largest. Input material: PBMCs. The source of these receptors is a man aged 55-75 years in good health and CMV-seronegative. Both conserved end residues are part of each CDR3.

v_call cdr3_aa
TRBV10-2 CASSESGGTGELFF
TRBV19 CASSTITGDSDTQYF
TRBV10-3 CAISESEGSHGYTF
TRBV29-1 CSVAGRGNTEAFF
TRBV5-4 CASSPTGGGAYEQYF
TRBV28 CASSGGPLTEQFF
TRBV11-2 CASSLREQETQYF
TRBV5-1 CASSLGQLTDTQYF
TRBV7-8 CASSLGTANTEAFF
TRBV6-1 CASSEAYVGLAGNTGELFF
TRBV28 CASSLPGQGTIYGYTF
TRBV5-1 CASSPRRGREDNEQFF
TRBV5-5 CASSWSPSGSGQPQHF
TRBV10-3 CAISEIPTGQRNTGELFF
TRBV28 CASTIGESYEQYF
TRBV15 CATSRDQGGHGEQFF
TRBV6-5 CASSYGLAGGGDTQYF
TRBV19 CASADRGREKLFF
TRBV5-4 CASRPGQGTNEQFF
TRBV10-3 CAISEPGQGNIRGNSPLHF
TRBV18 CASSPETGTGWEKLFF
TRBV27 CASSPRASLGVQETQYF
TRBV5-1 CASMYRVSDTQYF
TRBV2 CASSVGREDEQYF
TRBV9 CASSVVNREQFF
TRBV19 CASSINLGQGHQGYTF
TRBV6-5 CASSYGSSAAYEQYF
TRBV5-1 CASSGTDSINEKLFF
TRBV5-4 CASSLPGQASFF
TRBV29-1 CSVEVAGGFASTDTQYF
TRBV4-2 CASSQVTSGRAEQYF
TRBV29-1 CSVEGGGPTNYGYTF
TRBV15 CATSSFQAEFNYGYTF
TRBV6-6 CASSYLTGHSYEQYF
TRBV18 CASSQDRAYGYTF
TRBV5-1 CASSLAAGEKLFF
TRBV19 CASIPRAGLGANVLTF
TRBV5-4 CASSLSLVSTDTQYF
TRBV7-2 CASSLGGTGDNSPLHF
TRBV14 CASSPEYEPDTQYF
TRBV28 CASSSTGLSQGDYGYTF
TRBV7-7 CASSFIGLGTALRYEQYF
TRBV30 CASQGGTEAFF
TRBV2 CASSAQGEAFF